The rows below give T cell receptor beta chains drawn from one sample of a study of cytomegalovirus exposure and HLA in healthy donors. The data were produced by immunoSEQ multiplex PCR, yet TCRdb's version contains in-frame clones alone and is incomplete. The repertoire holds about 160,000 clones, with roughly 80% as singletons. The material sequenced was PBMCs. These receptors came from a woman younger than 45 in good health and CMV-seropositive. CDR3s include the opening cysteine and the closing phenylalanine or tryptophan. Each record gives: CDR3 protein, CDR3 DNA, clone size, J gene, V gene, D gene. A D gene is named only where the DNA matches it firmly. Clone sizes are given selectively: once, few, many, or a class where the clone is expanded.

CASRRSGGQNNEQFF,TGTGCCAGCAGGAGAAGCGGGGGGCAAAACAATGAGCAGTTCTTC,.,TRBJ2-1,TRBV7-9,TRBD2
CAWSGLSSYEQYF,TGTGCCTGGAGTGGCCTGAGCTCCTACGAGCAGTACTTC,.,TRBJ2-7,TRBV30,.
CASSSIVGSEDNEQFF,TGTGCTAGCAGCTCCATCGTCGGGAGCGAGGACAATGAGCAGTTCTTC,.,TRBJ2-1,TRBV11-2,.
CASSPRGRAPNEQYF,TGCGCCAGCAGCCCCCGGGGGAGGGCGCCCAACGAGCAGTACTTC,once,TRBJ2-7,TRBV5-1,TRBD2
CAIRGGAKETQYF,TGTGCCATCAGGGGGGGAGCTAAAGAGACCCAGTACTTC,few,TRBJ2-5,TRBV10-3,.
CSVGGTGNGYTF,TGCAGCGTTGGGGGGACAGGGAATGGCTACACCTTC,.,TRBJ1-2,TRBV29-1,TRBD1
CASSEWAGGYEQFF,TGTGCCAGCAGTGAATGGGCTGGGGGCTATGAGCAGTTCTTC,once,TRBJ2-1,TRBV25-1,.
CASSPRPPQDTEAFF,TGTGCCAGTAGTCCTCGTCCGCCCCAGGACACTGAAGCTTTCTTT,.,TRBJ1-1,TRBV19,.
CSVIMRGTANTEAFF,TGCAGCGTAATAATGAGGGGGACAGCGAACACTGAAGCTTTCTTT,.,TRBJ1-1,TRBV29-1,TRBD1
CASSLGTNRLKFF,TGTGCCAGCAGCTTAGGAACCAACCGACTTAAGTTCTTC,few,TRBJ2-1,TRBV7-8,.
CASSQVQVRTEMAFF,TGCGCCAGCAGCCAAGTCCAGGTTCGAACTGAAATGGCTTTCTTT,.,TRBJ1-1,TRBV4-1,.
CASSSLQTGWNTEAFF,TGTGCCAGCAGCTCCCTTCAGACAGGCTGGAACACTGAAGCTTTCTTT,.,TRBJ1-1,TRBV11-2,.
CAISDDNYYEQYF,TGTGCCATCAGTGACGACAATTACTACGAGCAGTACTTC,.,TRBJ2-7,TRBV10-3,.
CASSGTATNEKLFF,TGTGCCAGTAGTGGGACAGCAACTAATGAAAAACTGTTTTTT,.,TRBJ1-4,TRBV19,TRBD1
CASQGSWNEKLFF,TGTGCCAGCCAGGGCTCCTGGAATGAAAAACTGTTTTTT,.,TRBJ1-4,TRBV28,.
CASSPRMRNYGYTF,TGTGCCAGCAGCCCACGAATGCGAAACTATGGCTACACCTTC,.,TRBJ1-2,TRBV7-9,.
CASSGWGDRDSNYGYTF,TGTGCCAGCAGCGGCTGGGGGGACAGGGATTCTAACTATGGCTACACCTTC,.,TRBJ1-2,TRBV9,TRBD1
CSALRGNEQYF,TGCAGTGCACTTCGGGGGAACGAGCAGTACTTC,.,TRBJ2-7,TRBV20-1,.
CASSPGTGLDTGELFF,TGTGCCAGCTCACCAGGGACAGGGCTGGACACCGGGGAGCTGTTTTTT,.,TRBJ2-2,TRBV18,TRBD1
CASSSGSGELFF,TGTGCCAGCAGTTCCGGGTCCGGGGAGCTGTTTTTT,.,TRBJ2-2,TRBV7-8,.
CASSGGQGVNEKLFF,TGTGCCAGCAGCGGAGGACAGGGTGTTAATGAAAAACTGTTTTTT,.,TRBJ1-4,TRBV13,TRBD1
CSARRQGTTEAFF,TGCAGCGCAAGAAGACAGGGGACCACTGAAGCTTTCTTT,.,TRBJ1-1,TRBV29-1,TRBD1
CASSKGAGDEQYF,TGTGCCAGCAGCAAAGGGGCGGGAGACGAGCAGTACTTC,.,TRBJ2-7,TRBV21-1,.
CASERSKTGTGRFETQYF,TGTGCCAGCGAACGGTCGAAAACCGGGACAGGGCGATTCGAGACCCAGTACTTC,once,TRBJ2-5,TRBV2,TRBD1
CASSLVYQGMNTEAFF,TGTGCCAGCAGCTTAGTCTATCAGGGGATGAACACTGAAGCTTTCTTT,.,TRBJ1-1,TRBV7-9,.